The sequence of this TCR beta chain was determined in a study of glioma-infiltrating T cells after dendritic cell vaccination. Study information: Patients had newly diagnosed or recurrent glioblastoma and received dendritic cell vaccines. Three intradermal dendritic cell vaccine injections were given every two weeks.

The V gene lost 6 bases and the J gene lost 14 bases, with 24 bases spanning the gap. This CDR3 comprises 14 residues. CDR1 is SGHDT and CDR2 is YYEEEE in the germline V gene. To note about this clone: Antigen specificity is unknown.

Noted time point: after dendritic cell vaccination, including at tumor progression/relapse. No glioblastoma patient carried an isocitrate dehydrogenase mutation. Clones were sequenced by immunoSEQ multiplex PCR, and TCRdb holds only the in-frame ones, with some missing. The data show about 82,000 clones, with 80% to 85% seen just once and 6% to 8% held by the top ten. Study-level findings and limits: Complete blood and tumor specimen sets were limited to few patients.

The chain is built from TRBV5-6 and TRBJ2-1, with a possible D match to TRBD1 (6 bases). The receptor was derived from a human donor with glioblastoma. Here the sequenced sample was blood, taken after dendritic cell vaccination. The CDR3 bases are TGTGCCAGCACCAATTTCTTAGGAGGACAGCTGAAGTTCTTC. Amino acid sequence: CASTNFLGGQLKFF.